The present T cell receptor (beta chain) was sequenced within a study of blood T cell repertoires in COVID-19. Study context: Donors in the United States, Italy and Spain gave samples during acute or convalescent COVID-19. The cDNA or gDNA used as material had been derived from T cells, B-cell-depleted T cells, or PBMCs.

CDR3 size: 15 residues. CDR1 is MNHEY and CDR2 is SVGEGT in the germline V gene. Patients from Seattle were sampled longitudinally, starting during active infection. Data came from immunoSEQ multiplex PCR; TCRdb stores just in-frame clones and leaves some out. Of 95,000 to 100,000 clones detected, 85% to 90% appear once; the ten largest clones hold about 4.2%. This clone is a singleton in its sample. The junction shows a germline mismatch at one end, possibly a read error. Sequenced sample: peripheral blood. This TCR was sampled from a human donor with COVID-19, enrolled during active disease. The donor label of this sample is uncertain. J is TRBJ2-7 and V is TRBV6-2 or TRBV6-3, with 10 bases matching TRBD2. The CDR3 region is CASSYALAGSFEQYF. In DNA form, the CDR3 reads TGTGCCAGCAGTTACGCACTAGCGGGGTCCTTCGAGCAGTACTTC.